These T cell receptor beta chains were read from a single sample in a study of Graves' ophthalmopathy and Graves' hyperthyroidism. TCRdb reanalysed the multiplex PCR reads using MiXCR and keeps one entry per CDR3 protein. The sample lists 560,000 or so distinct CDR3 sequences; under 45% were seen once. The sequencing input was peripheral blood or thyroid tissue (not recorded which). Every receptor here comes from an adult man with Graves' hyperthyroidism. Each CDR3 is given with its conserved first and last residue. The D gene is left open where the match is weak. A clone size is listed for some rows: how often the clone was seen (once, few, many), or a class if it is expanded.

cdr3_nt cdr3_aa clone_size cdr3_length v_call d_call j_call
TGTGCCAGCAGCCAGGGGACGGACCAAGAGACCCAGTACTTC CASSQGTDQETQYF many 14 TRBV4-2 NA TRBJ2-5
TGTGCCAGCAGTTTACAAGGGGAGGACTATGGCTACACCTTC CASSLQGEDYGYTF many 14 TRBV27 NA TRBJ1-2
TGTGCCAGCAGCTCGCCCGGGACAGGGCCGAACACTGAAGCTTTCTTT CASSSPGTGPNTEAFF NA 16 TRBV5-4 TRBD1 TRBJ1-1
TGTGCCAGCAGCCCCTCCATGGGAGGGAATTCACCCCTCCACTTT CASSPSMGGNSPLHF many 15 TRBV7-9 NA TRBJ1-6
TGTGCCACCAGTGATCCTACCGGGGTGTCGGGCAATCAGCCCCAGCATTTT CATSDPTGVSGNQPQHF NA 17 TRBV24-1 NA TRBJ1-5
TGTGCCACCAGTGAACATTTCGAAGAGACCCAGTACTTC CATSEHFEETQYF few 13 TRBV24-1 NA TRBJ2-5
TGTGCCACCAGCAGAGAACGGGGGCCAGATACGCAGTATTTT CATSRERGPDTQYF few 14 TRBV15 NA TRBJ2-3
TGTGCCAGCAGCCATGGGACAGGGGGGTCTCAGCCCCAGCATTTT CASSHGTGGSQPQHF many 15 TRBV7-8 TRBD1 TRBJ1-5
TGCAGCGTTGACTCCGGGACAGGGAAAGGTGGCTACACCTTC CSVDSGTGKGGYTF many 14 TRBV29-1 TRBD1 TRBJ1-2
TGTGCCAGCAGTGAAGCACGACAGGGTGTAGAAGGCTACACCTTC CASSEARQGVEGYTF NA 15 TRBV2 TRBD1 TRBJ1-2
TGTGCCAGCAGCGGGGTTACCACGGGAGAGACCCAGCATTTT CASSGVTTGETQHF NA 14 TRBV5-4 NA TRBJ1-5
TGCGCCAGCAGCTTGGGGTCCGCTGGGGCTCAAGAGACCCAGTACTTC CASSLGSAGAQETQYF few 16 TRBV5-1 NA TRBJ2-5
TGCAGTGCAACGGGACGGGAAGAGACCCAGTACTTC CSATGREETQYF NA 12 TRBV20-1 NA TRBJ2-5
TGTGCCAGCAGCTTAGGACAGTCGAACACTGAAGCTTTCTTT CASSLGQSNTEAFF many 14 TRBV7-6 NA TRBJ1-1
TGTGCCATCAGTCCCGGACAGGGGGCTCCTAACTATGGCTACACCTTC CAISPGQGAPNYGYTF NA 16 TRBV10-3 TRBD1 TRBJ1-2
TGTGCCAGCAGTAGGCACAGGGGTAACACTGAAGCTTTCTTT CASSRHRGNTEAFF many 14 TRBV6-5 TRBD1 TRBJ1-1
TGTGCCAGCAGCTTAAATGAGGGGGGACGCGAGCAGTTCTTC CASSLNEGGREQFF NA 14 TRBV7-6 NA TRBJ2-1
TGTGCCAGCAGCCAAGTTGGAAACAATCAGCCCCAGCATTTT CASSQVGNNQPQHF NA 14 TRBV14 NA TRBJ1-5
TGTGCCAGCAGGGACGGGACAGGGTTGAGCACTGAAGCTTTCTTT CASRDGTGLSTEAFF NA 15 TRBV6-5 TRBD1 TRBJ1-1
TGTGCCAGCTCACCTTCGAGACAGGGGATCATGAACACTGAAGCTTTCTTT CASSPSRQGIMNTEAFF NA 17 TRBV18 TRBD1 TRBJ1-1
TGTGCCAGCAGCTTCGGTACCGGGACGGAAGGCTATGGCTACACCTTC CASSFGTGTEGYGYTF many 16 TRBV7-2 NA TRBJ1-2
TGTGCCAGCAGCTTAAGCTCCTATGGCTACACCTTC CASSLSSYGYTF NA 12 TRBV7-2 NA TRBJ1-2
TGTGCCATCAGTGAAGGGTCAAACAATCAGCCCCAGCATTTT CAISEGSNNQPQHF NA 14 TRBV10-3 NA TRBJ1-5
TGTGCTAGTGGTTCACCGGGACAAGAGACCCAGTACTTC CASGSPGQETQYF many 13 TRBV12-5 NA TRBJ2-5
TGTGCCAGCAGTTTAAACAGGGGGGTGAACACTGAAGCTTTCTTT CASSLNRGVNTEAFF few 15 TRBV28 TRBD1 TRBJ1-1
TGTGCCAGTAGTCCCCCTAGCGGGACAGGGATTGATGAGACCCAGTACTTC CASSPPSGTGIDETQYF NA 17 TRBV19 NA TRBJ2-5
TGCAGCGCTAATGACAGAGCTTACACTGAAGCTTTCTTT CSANDRAYTEAFF many 13 TRBV29-1 NA TRBJ1-1
TGTGCCAGCAGCCAACAGACAGGGTTGAACACTGAAGCTTTCTTT CASSQQTGLNTEAFF few 15 TRBV3-1 TRBD1 TRBJ1-1
TGCGCCAGCAGCCAAGAAGGCAGTAGCGGCTATGGCTACACCTTC CASSQEGSSGYGYTF many 15 TRBV4-1 NA TRBJ1-2
TGTGCCAGCAGCTCTTCTCCGGGAGTCGGAGAGACCCAGTACTTC CASSSSPGVGETQYF NA 15 TRBV7-9 NA TRBJ2-5
TGTGCCAGCTCACCACCGGCCAGGGCTGGAAAACTGTTTTTT CASSPPARAGKLFF once 14 TRBV7-9 NA TRBJ1-4
TGTGCCACCAGCAGTCTAGCGGGAGAGACCCAGTACTTC CATSSLAGETQYF few 13 TRBV15 TRBD2 TRBJ2-5
TGTGCCAGCAGTCCAAGACAGTCTGGGGCCAACGTCCTGACTTTC CASSPRQSGANVLTF many 15 TRBV2 NA TRBJ2-6
TGCAGCAGTGAAGTGACAGGGGTAGGACAGCCCCAGCATTTT CSSEVTGVGQPQHF once 14 TRBV29-1 TRBD1 TRBJ1-5
TGTGCCAGTAGTAGGGTCTTAATCACTGAAGCTTTCTTT CASSRVLITEAFF NA 13 TRBV19 NA TRBJ1-1
TGTGCCAGCAGTTACCTTGGGACAGGGAGCCCAGAGTCACCCCTCCACTTT CASSYLGTGSPESPLHF many 17 TRBV6-5 TRBD1 TRBJ1-6